The following is a T cell receptor (beta chain) sequence with its context. V lost 3 bases and J 3 bases, leaving 13 bases between the germline ends. Germline V lookup: CDR1 SSHAT, CDR2 FNYEAQ (reference sequence). The CDR3 has 15 residues. Libraries were prepared by immunoSEQ multiplex PCR; TCRdb keeps only in-frame clonotypes and omits some of them. The sample has 70,000 or so clones; roughly 89% are singletons. This sample stems from a study of technical replicates of blood from a few donors. The sequenced sample consisted of T cells isolated from PBMCs. The rearrangement joins TRBV7-7 to TRBJ2-3, with D possibly TRBD1 on 5 matching bases. This clonotype was sampled from a human donor in good health. Some clones in this sample may be carry-over from other donors' samples. In DNA, the CDR3 is TGTGCCAGCAGCTTGGGGCCTACAGGTACAGATACGCAGTATTTT. This gives the protein CASSLGPTGTDTQYF. Filled out from reference TRBV7-7 and TRBJ2-3, the complete variable domain reads GAGVSQSPRYKVTKRGQDVTLRCDPISSHATLYWYQQALGQGPEFLTYFNYEAQPDKSGLPSDRFSAERPEGSISTLTIQRTEQRDSAMYRCASSLGPTGTDTQYFGPGTRLTVL.